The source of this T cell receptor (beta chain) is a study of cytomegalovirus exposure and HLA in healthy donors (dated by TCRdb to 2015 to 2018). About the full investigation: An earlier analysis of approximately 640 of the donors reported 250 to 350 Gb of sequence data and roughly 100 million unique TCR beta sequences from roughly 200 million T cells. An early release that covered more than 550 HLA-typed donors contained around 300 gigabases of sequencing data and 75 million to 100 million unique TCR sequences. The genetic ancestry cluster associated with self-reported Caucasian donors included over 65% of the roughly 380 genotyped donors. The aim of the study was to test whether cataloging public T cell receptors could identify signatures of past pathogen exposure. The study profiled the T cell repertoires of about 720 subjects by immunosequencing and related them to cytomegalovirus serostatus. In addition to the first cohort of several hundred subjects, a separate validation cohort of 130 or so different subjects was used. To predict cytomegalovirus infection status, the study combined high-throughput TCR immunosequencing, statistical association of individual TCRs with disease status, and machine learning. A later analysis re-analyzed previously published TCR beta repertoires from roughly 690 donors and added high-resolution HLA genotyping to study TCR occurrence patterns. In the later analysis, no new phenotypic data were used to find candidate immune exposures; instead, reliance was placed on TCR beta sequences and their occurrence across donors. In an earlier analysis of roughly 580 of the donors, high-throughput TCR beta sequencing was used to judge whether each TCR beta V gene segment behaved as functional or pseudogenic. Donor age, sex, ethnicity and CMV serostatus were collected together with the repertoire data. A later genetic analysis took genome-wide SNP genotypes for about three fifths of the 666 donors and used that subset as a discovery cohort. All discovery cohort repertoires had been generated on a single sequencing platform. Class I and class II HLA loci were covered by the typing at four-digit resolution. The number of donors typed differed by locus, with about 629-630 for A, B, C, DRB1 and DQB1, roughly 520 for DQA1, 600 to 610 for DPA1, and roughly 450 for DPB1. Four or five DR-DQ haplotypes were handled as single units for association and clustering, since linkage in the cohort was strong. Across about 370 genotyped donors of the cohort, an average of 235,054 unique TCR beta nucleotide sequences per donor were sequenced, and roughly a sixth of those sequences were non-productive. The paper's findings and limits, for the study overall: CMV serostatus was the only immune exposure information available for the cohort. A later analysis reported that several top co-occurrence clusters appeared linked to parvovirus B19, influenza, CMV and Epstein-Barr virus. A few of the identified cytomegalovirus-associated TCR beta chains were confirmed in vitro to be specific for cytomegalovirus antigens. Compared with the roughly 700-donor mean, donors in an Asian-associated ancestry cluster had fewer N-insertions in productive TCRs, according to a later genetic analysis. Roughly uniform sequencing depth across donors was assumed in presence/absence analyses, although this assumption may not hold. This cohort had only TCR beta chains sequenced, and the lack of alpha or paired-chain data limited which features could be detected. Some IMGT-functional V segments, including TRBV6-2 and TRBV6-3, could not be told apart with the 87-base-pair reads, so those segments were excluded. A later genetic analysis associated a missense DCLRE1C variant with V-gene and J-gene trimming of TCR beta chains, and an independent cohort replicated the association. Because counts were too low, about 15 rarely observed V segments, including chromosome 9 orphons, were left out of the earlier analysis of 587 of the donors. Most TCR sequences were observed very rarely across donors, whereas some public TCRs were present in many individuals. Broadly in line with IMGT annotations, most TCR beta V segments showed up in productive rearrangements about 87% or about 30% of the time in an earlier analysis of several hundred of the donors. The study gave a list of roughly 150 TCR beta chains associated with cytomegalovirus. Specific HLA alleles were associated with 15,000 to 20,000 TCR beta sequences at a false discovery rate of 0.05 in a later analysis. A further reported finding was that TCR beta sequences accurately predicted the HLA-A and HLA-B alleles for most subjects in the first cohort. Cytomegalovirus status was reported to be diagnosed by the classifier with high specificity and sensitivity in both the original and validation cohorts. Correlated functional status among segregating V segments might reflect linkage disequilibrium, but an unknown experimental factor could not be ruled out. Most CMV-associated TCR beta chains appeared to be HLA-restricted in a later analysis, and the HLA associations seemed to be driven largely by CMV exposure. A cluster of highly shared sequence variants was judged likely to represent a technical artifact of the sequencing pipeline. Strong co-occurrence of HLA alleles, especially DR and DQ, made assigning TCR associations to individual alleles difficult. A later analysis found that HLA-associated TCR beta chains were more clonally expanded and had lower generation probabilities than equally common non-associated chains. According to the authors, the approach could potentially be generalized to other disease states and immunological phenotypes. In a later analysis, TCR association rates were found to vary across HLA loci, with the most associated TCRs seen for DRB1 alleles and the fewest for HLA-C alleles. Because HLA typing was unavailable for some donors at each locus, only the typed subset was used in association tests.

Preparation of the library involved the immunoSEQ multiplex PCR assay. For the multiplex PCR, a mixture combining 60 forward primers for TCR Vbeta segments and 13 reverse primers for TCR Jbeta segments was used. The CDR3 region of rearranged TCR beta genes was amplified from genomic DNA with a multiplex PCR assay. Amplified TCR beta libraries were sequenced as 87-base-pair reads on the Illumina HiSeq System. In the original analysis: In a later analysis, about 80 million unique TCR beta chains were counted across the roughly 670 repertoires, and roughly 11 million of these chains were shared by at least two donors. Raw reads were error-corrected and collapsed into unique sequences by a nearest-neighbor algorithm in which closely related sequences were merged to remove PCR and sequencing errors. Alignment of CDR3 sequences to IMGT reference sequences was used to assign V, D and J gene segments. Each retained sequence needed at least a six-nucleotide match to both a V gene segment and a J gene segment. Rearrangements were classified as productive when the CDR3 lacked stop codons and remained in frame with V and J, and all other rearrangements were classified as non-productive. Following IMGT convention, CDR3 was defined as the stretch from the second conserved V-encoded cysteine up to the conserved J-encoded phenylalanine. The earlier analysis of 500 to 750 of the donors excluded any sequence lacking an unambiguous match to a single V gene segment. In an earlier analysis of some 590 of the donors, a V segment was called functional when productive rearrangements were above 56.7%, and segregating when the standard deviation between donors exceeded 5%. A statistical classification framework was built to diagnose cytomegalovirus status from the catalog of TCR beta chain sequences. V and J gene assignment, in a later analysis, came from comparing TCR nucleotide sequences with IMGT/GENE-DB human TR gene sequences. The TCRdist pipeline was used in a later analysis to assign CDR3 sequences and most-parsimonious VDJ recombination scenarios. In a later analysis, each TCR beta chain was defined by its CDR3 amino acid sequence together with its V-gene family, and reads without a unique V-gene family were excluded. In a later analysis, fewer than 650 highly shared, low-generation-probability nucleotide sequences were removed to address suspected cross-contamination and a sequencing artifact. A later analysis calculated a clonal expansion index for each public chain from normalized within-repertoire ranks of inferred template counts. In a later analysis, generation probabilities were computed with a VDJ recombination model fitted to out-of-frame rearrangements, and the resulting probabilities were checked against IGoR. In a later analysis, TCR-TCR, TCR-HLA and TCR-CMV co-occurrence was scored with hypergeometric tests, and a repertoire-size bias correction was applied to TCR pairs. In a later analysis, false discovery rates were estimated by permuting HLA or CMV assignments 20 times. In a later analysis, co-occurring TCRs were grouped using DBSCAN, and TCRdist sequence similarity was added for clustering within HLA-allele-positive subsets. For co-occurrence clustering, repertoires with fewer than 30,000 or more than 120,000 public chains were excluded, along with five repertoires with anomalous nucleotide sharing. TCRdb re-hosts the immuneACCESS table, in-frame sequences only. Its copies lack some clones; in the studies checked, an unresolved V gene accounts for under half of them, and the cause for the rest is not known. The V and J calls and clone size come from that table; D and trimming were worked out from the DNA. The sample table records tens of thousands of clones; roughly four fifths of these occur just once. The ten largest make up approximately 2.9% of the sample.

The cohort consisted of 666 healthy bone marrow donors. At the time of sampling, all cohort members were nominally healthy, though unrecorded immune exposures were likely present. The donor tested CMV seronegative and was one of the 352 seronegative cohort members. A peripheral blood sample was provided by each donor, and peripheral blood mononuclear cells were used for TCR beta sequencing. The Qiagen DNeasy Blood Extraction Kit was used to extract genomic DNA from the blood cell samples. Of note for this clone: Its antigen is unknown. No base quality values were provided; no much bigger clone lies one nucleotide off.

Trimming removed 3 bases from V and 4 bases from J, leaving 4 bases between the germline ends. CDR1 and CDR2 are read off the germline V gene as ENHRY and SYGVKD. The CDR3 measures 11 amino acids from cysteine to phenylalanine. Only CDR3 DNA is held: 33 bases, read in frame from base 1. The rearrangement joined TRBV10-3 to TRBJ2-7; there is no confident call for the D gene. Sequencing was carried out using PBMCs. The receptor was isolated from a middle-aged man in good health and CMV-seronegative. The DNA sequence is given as TGTGCCATCAGTGATTCGTACGAGCAGTACTTC. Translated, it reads CAISDSYEQYF.